One and the same sample provided the 4 T cell receptor beta chains below, sequenced in a study of T cells in Graves' hyperthyroidism and ophthalmopathy (dated by TCRdb to between 2018 and 2021). The library was obtained by multiplex PCR. The sample was run on an Illumina HiSeq 2000. Amplification of TCR beta CDR3 regions was carried out from RNA transcripts. The TCR CDR3 was subjected to a first round of RT-PCR using the HTBI primer set and the Qiagen OneStep RT-PCR kit. TCRdb reprocessed the public reads (quality trimming at Q25 with fastp, clone calling with MiXCR) and kept in-frame beta chains. Every CDR3 protein is listed once, alongside the most common genes and DNA of its rows. In this sample the table shows 500,000 to 600,000 distinct CDR3 sequences, 20% of which occur a single time. The ten biggest clones cover roughly 50% of the sample. Sequenced material: blood. The receptor set was obtained from a man aged 40-55 years with Graves' ophthalmopathy.

The chain links TRBV20-1 to TRBJ2-3; D is ambiguous. Trimming shortened V by 5 bases and J by 6 bases, and 15 bases separated the two germline ends. This CDR3 has 13 amino acids. Germline lookup yields CDR1 DFQATT and CDR2 SNEGSKA (reference sequence). CDR3 in amino acids: CSAPSTGRDTQYF. DNA for the CDR3: TGCAGTGCTCCTTCAACCGGTAGGGATACGCAGTATTTT.

At least ten counts were recorded for this clonotype. V and J are TRBV10-3 and TRBJ2-5; a possible D gene is TRBD2 (6 bases). Trimming took off 4 bases at V and 9 bases at J, with 21 bases between the two ends. Germline V gives CDR1 ENHRY, CDR2 SYGVKD. The CDR3 length is 15 residues. The CDR3 coding sequence is TGTGCCATCAGTGTGAAAGGAGGGGCCCCCGGGGCCCAGTACTTC. Residues: CAISVKGGAPGAQYF.

The gene calls are TRBV27 and TRBJ1-2; possible D gene TRBD1, 5 bases. Germline loops: CDR1 MNHEY, CDR2 SMNVEV (reference sequence). The CDR3 contains 14 residues. The germline V and J ends were trimmed by 6 bases and 0 bases, with 11 bases remaining between them. The CDR3 loop is CASRVGVANYGYTF. CDR3 nucleotides: TGTGCCAGCAGAGTAGGGGTGGCTAACTATGGCTACACCTTC.

The CDR3 protein is CASVLLAGRETQYF. CDR3 bases: TGTGCCAGCGTCCTCCTAGCGGGACGGGAGACCCAGTACTTC. The J gene is TRBJ2-5, the V gene TRBV7-9, with 9 bases lining up with TRBD2. V shed 8 bases, J shed 5 bases, and the junction held 9 bases outside the gene matches. The CDR3 totals 14 residues. Germline V gene lookup returns CDR1 SEHNR and CDR2 FQNEAQ (reference sequence).